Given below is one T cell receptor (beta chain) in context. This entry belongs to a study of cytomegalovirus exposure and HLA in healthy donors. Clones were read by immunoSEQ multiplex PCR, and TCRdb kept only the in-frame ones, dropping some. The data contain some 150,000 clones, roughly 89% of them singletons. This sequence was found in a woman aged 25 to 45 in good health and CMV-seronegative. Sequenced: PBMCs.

The CDR3 bases are TGTGCCAGCAGTGAGGGGACAGGGGGACTCGATGGCTACACCTTC. This translates into CASSEGTGGLDGYTF. The V gene is TRBV6-1, the J gene TRBJ1-2; 11 positions match TRBD1. Germline CDR1 reads MNHNS; CDR2 reads SASEGT. This CDR3 comprises 15 residues. The V segment lost 3 bases and the J segment 6 bases; nucleotides outside the gene matches: 6.